The clone carrying this T cell receptor beta chain has just a few counts. Its target is not known. These data belong to a study of CD8 T cells in ankylosing spondylitis. Study-wide points: Apparently characteristic of ankylosing spondylitis blood was a TCR beta motif (roughly eight highly homologous variants). From matched ankylosing spondylitis synovial fluid, disease-linked clones were reportedly recovered at significantly enriched levels.

In TCRdb, the 5' RACE reads were re-called with MiXCR into one record per CDR3 protein. The profile shows about 540,000 distinct CDR3 sequences, about 13% of them singletons. The sequencing sample was made of blood, either unsorted or a sorted T cell fraction (not recorded which). The receptor was isolated from a male donor with ankylosing spondylitis.

CDR3 region: CSASFGSNQPQHF. The CDR3 DNA reads TGCAGTGCTAGTTTTGGGAGCAATCAGCCCCAGCATTTT. The rearrangement uses TRBV20-1 and TRBJ1-5; D call uncertain. Trimming removed 3 bases from V and 1 base from J, with 7 bases in between. The CDR3 runs to 13 residues. Germline lookup yields CDR1 DFQATT and CDR2 SNEGSKA (reference sequence).